This T cell receptor (beta chain) was documented in a study of Graves' ophthalmopathy and Graves' hyperthyroidism. Findings of the study overall: In separating ophthalmopathy from stable hyperthyroidism, a 13-signature model achieved 87.88% sensitivity and over 80% specificity. Blood also harbored most expanded thyroid clonotypes above 0.001 frequency.

Each diagnosis was determined on the basis of clinical symptoms, serum thyroxine, TRAb, thyroid ultrasound and orbital computed tomography. PBMCs were obtained from roughly 9.5 ml of fresh peripheral blood. RNA transcripts were the source from which TCR beta CDR3 regions were amplified. HTBI-primed RT-PCR formed the first round, and a multiplex PCR formed the second. TCRdb reprocessed the multiplex PCR reads via MiXCR and lists one record per CDR3 protein. The table includes some 250,000 distinct CDR3 sequences, around 45% detected once. Concerning this clonotype: Its target is unknown. The junction differs from germline at one of its ends, possibly a read error.

Per germline, CDR1 SGHRS and CDR2 YFSETQ. The CDR3 spans 18 residues. Specimen: peripheral blood. V is TRBV5-1 and J is TRBJ2-2; TRBD2 matches 11 bases. The TCR comes from an adult man with Graves' ophthalmopathy. CDR3 amino acids: CASSPRPSSGGTTWELFF. The CDR3 DNA follows: TGCGCCAGCAGCCCCCGACCTTCTAGCGGGGGGACCACCTGGGAGCTGTTTTTT.